These 31 T cell receptor beta chains came from one sample sequenced in a study of cytomegalovirus exposure and HLA in healthy donors (dated by TCRdb to the late 2010s). Library generation was performed with the immunoSEQ multiplex PCR assay. Entries here come from immuneACCESS through TCRdb and include only in-frame sequences with V and J called. Some clones fail to appear in such tables; in the studies checked, an unresolved V gene covers under half of the shortfall, and the cause of the remainder is unknown. The sample includes around 130,000 clones, with roughly nine tenths observed a single time. The ten biggest clones cover about 3.7% of the sample. What was sequenced was PBMCs. The receptors were sampled from a man younger than 45 in good health and CMV-seronegative.

In its sample, this clone was seen a few times. This chain joins TRBV6-5 and TRBJ1-2; tentative D call: TRBD1 (6 bases). Trimming cost V 10 bases and J 8 bases, with 14 bases left between them. This CDR3 has 11 amino acids. Germline assignment: CDR1 MNHEY and CDR2 SVGAGI. The CDR3 nucleotides read TGTGCCACCTACAGGGCGCGGGGCTACACCTTC. It specifies CATYRARGYTF.

The chain's CDR3 is CSVEDRGGSSYNEQFF. The CDR3, as DNA: TGCAGCGTTGAAGATCGCGGGGGCAGCTCCTACAATGAGCAGTTCTTC. V gene TRBV29-1 combines with J gene TRBJ2-1; maybe TRBD2 (7 bases). Deletions cut 0 bases from V and 0 bases from J, with 12 bases between. The length of the CDR3 is 16 residues. The germline gives CDR1 SQVTM, CDR2 ANQGSEA.

The chain carries TRBV7-2 and TRBJ2-7; D is unresolved. Per germline, CDR1 SGHTA and CDR2 FQGNSA. V shed 2 bases and J shed 0 bases, with 11 bases lying between them. CDR3 length: 15 amino acids. This CDR3 is CASSLRLTDSYEQYF. The CDR3 DNA sequence: TGTGCCAGCAGCTTACGACTGACGGACTCCTACGAGCAGTACTTC.

The chain carries TRBV28 and TRBJ1-5; a possible D gene is TRBD1 (5 bases). Germline values: CDR1 MDHEN, CDR2 SYDVKM. This CDR3 contains 13 residues. The CDR3 DNA reads as TGTGCAACTCGGTCGGGGGGGAATCAGCCCCAGCATTTT. It codes for CATRSGGNQPQHF.

The rearrangement joins TRBV15 to TRBJ1-6; no definite D call. The germline V gene has CDR1 LNHNV and CDR2 YYDKDF (reference sequence). Trimming took off 1 base at V and 8 bases at J, with 9 bases between the two ends. This CDR3 is 14 amino acids long. Here the CDR3 reads CATSRGGRDSPLHF. DNA for the CDR3: TGTGCCACCAGCAGAGGAGGGAGAGATTCACCCCTCCACTTT.

V gene TRBV5-8 combines with J gene TRBJ2-2; 7 bases line up with TRBD1. This CDR3 is 16 amino acids long. The germline gives CDR1 SGHTS, CDR2 YDEGEE. V shed 1 base and J 5 bases; nucleotides not matched to a gene: 8. The CDR3 DNA follows: TGTGCCAGCAGCTTGATGGGACAGATTCTGACCGGGGAGCTGTTTTTT. Its translation is CASSLMGQILTGELFF.

As DNA, the CDR3 is TGTGCCAGCAGTTACGGGCAGATACGACAGGGGGGCGAGCAGTACTTC. Translating gives CASSYGQIRQGGEQYF. The chain has TRBV6-6 and TRBJ2-7; 9 bases are a match to TRBD1. Trimming cost V 2 bases and J 6 bases; bases outside gene matches: 11. The CDR3 runs to 16 residues. Germline CDR1 is MNHNY and CDR2 is SVGAGI (reference sequence).

This clone was found a few times. Other DNA sequences in the same sample also yield this CDR3. The chain links TRBV18 to TRBJ1-2; 9 positions match TRBD1. The CDR3 extends over 13 amino acids. The germline CDR1 and CDR2 sequences are KGHSH and LQKENI. V dropped 3 bases and J dropped 11; count of bases not matched to a gene: 7. The DNA of the CDR3 is TGTGCCAGCTCACCTCGACAGGGGGAGGGGTACACCTTC. Translating it yields CASSPRQGEGYTF.

V usage is TRBV4-1 and J usage is TRBJ2-2, with D possibly matching TRBD1 (5 bases). The CDR3 runs to 16 residues. Germline V lookup: CDR1 MGHRA, CDR2 YSYEKL. V was pared by 5 bases and J by 4 bases, with 17 bases between. CDR3 in amino acids: CASSVLGAQGTGELFF. CDR3 DNA: TGCGCCAGCAGCGTGTTAGGGGCCCAGGGCACCGGGGAGCTGTTTTTT.

The table lists this clone with a few counts. Distinct nucleotide sequences in the sample also encode this CDR3. The chain combines TRBV4-1 with TRBJ1-2; tentative D call: TRBD1 (6 bases). With 1 base removed from V and 4 bases from J, the gap between germline ends came to 10 bases. Germline V gene data show CDR1 as MGHRA and CDR2 as YSYEKL. This CDR3 contains 14 residues. For the CDR3, the DNA is TGCGCCAGCAGCCAAGGGAGAGGGGGCTATGGCTACACCTTC. Amino acids: CASSQGRGGYGYTF.

The rearrangement links TRBV11-2 to TRBJ2-3; TRBD2 matches at 9 bases. The J segment lost 0 bases and the V segment lost 5 bases, leaving 6 bases of the junction unmatched. CDR1 and CDR2 (germline): SGHAT, FQNNGV. The CDR3 spans 16 residues. The CDR3 bases are TGTGCCAGCAGCCGCCGACTAGCGGAAAGCACAGATACGCAGTATTTT. Translation: CASSRRLAESTDTQYF.

The rearrangement joins TRBV19 to TRBJ1-5, with D maybe TRBD1 (6 bases). V was cut by 7 bases and J by 5 bases, with 18 bases left in between. CDR3 size: 15 residues. Germline V CDR1 and CDR2: LNHDA, SQIVND (reference sequence). The CDR3 reads CASTRRGDIYQPQHF. CDR3 DNA: TGTGCCAGTACCCGGAGAGGGGACATTTATCAGCCCCAGCATTTT.

This clone was seen a single time. The rearrangement links TRBV2 to TRBJ2-1; 12 positions agree with TRBD2. CDR1 SNHLY and CDR2 FYNNEI come from the germline V gene. The CDR3 consists of 19 residues. V shed 5 bases and J 0 bases; nucleotides not matched to a gene: 11. Here the CDR3 DNA reads TGTGCCAGCAGTATCTCCGGGACTAGCGGGCCTAGCTCCTACAATGAGCAGTTCTTC. Residues: CASSISGTSGPSSYNEQFF.

V usage is TRBV6-5 and J usage is TRBJ1-5; 9 bases are a match to TRBD1. The germline V gene encodes CDR1 MNHEY and CDR2 SVGAGI. The CDR3 has 15 amino acids. Losses at the gene ends were 6 bases for V and 2 bases for J; bases not matched to a gene: 5. The CDR3: CASRHRQGGNQPQHF. The CDR3 DNA sequence: TGTGCCAGCAGACACCGACAGGGGGGCAATCAGCCCCAGCATTTT.

V is TRBV15 and J is TRBJ2-1; D may be TRBD1 (5 bases). CDR3 length equals 13 residues. The V gene lost 4 bases and the J gene lost 4 bases, with 8 bases spanning the gap. CDR1 and CDR2 from the germline V gene are LNHNV and YYDKDF (reference sequence). The CDR3 reads CATSIPGYNEQFF. CDR3 in DNA: TGTGCCACCAGCATCCCAGGGTACAATGAGCAGTTCTTC.

The chain combines TRBV18 with TRBJ1-5; 10 positions agree with TRBD1. CDR1 and CDR2 from the germline V gene are KGHSH and LQKENI. The J segment lost 6 bases and the V segment lost 3 bases, leaving 5 bases of the junction unmatched. There are 15 residues in the CDR3. This CDR3 reads CASSPTGGGGQPQHF. CDR3 in DNA: TGTGCCAGCTCACCGACAGGGGGCGGTGGTCAGCCCCAGCATTTT.

The rearrangement links TRBV10-3 to TRBJ2-1, with TRBD2 matching over 13 bases. Germline V lookup: CDR1 ENHRY, CDR2 SYGVKD. V lost 10 bases to trimming and J lost 1 base; unmatched junction nucleotides: 4. This CDR3 region has 15 residues. In DNA, the CDR3 is TGTGCCAGCATGACTAGCGGGGGGTCCTACAATGAGCAGTTCTTC. It encodes CASMTSGGSYNEQFF.

This rearrangement joins TRBV28 to TRBJ1-5, with unresolved D. Germline loops: CDR1 MDHEN, CDR2 SYDVKM. The length of the CDR3 is 14 residues. Trimming removed 8 bases at V and 0 bases at J, with 11 bases between. The CDR3 nucleotides are TGTGCCAGCGGGAGGGCCTATAGCAATCAGCCCCAGCATTTT. This sequence encodes CASGRAYSNQPQHF.

This chain links TRBV5-1 with TRBJ2-7; D possibly corresponds to TRBD1 (6 bases). Germline CDR1 is SGHRS and CDR2 is YFSETQ. The CDR3 has 15 residues. Trimming removed 5 bases from V and 2 bases from J, with 17 bases in between. The CDR3 loop is CASRPGVGSTYEQYF. Written as DNA, the CDR3 is TGCGCCAGCAGACCAGGGGTAGGCTCTACCTACGAGCAGTACTTC.

The chain recombines TRBV7-9 with TRBJ2-7, with TRBD2 matching over 7 bases. V shed 4 bases and J 2 bases; nucleotides not matched to a gene: 17. The length of the CDR3 is 18 residues. CDR1 is SEHNR, CDR2 FQNEAQ, per germline (reference sequence). As DNA, the CDR3 is TGTGCCAGCAGCTCGTTTGGCGGGGTGCGGGGGAACCCCTACGAGCAGTACTTC. This encodes CASSSFGGVRGNPYEQYF.

This sequence joins TRBV9 and TRBJ1-4; D is ambiguous. V was cut by 0 bases and J by 7 bases, with 16 bases left in between. The germline CDR1 and CDR2 sequences are SGDLS and YYNGEE. This CDR3 has 16 residues. The CDR3, as DNA: TGTGCCAGCAGCGTAGGACTGGGTACCGGAAGTGAAAAACTGTTTTTT. It specifies CASSVGLGTGSEKLFF.

The gene calls are TRBV27 and TRBJ1-5; D not resolved. Germline V gives CDR1 MNHEY, CDR2 SMNVEV (reference sequence). The CDR3 runs 12 residues. Trimming took off 8 bases at V and 6 bases at J, with 11 bases between the two ends. CDR3 region: CASGSRGQPQHF. CDR3 DNA: TGTGCCAGCGGCAGTCGGGGTCAGCCCCAGCATTTT.

The V gene is TRBV2, the J gene TRBJ2-7, with 10 bases lining up with TRBD1. Germline values: CDR1 SNHLY, CDR2 FYNNEI. This CDR3 has 15 residues. V lost 4 bases to trimming and J lost 3 bases; unmatched junction nucleotides: 6. The CDR3 sequence: CASSGEGQGIYEQYF. CDR3 nucleotide sequence: TGTGCCAGCAGTGGGGAGGGACAGGGGATCTACGAGCAGTACTTC.

The genes are TRBV2 and TRBJ1-5, with 7 bases that match TRBD1. With 3 bases clipped from V and 6 bases from J, the junction kept 5 bases outside the gene matches. This CDR3 is 14 amino acids long. Germline V gene sequence: CDR1 SNHLY, CDR2 FYNNEI. This CDR3 is CASSEGRGLQPQHF. In nucleotides, the CDR3 is TGTGCCAGCAGTGAGGGAAGGGGGCTTCAGCCCCAGCATTTT. Complete variable domain (other parts from reference TRBV2 and TRBJ1-5): EPEVTQTPSHQVTQMGQEVILRCVPISNHLYFYWYRQILGQKVEFLVSFYNNEISEKSEIFDDQFSVERPDGSNFTLKIRSTKLEDSAMYFCASSEGRGLQPQHFGDGTRLSIL.

This clone is a singleton in its sample. Germline is not matched at one junction end, which may reflect a read error. This sequence joins TRBV7-6 and TRBJ2-1; 10 nucleotides match TRBD2. The CDR3 is made up of 14 amino acids. The germline CDR1 and CDR2 sequences are SGHVS and FNYEAQ. The CDR3 bases are TGTGCCAGCAGCCTAGCGGGAGCATACAATGAGCAGTTCTTC. This sequence encodes CASSLAGAYNEQFF.

The rearrangement uses TRBV18 and TRBJ1-2; D unclear. This CDR3 spans 15 amino acids. Per the germline V gene, CDR1 is KGHSH and CDR2 is LQKENI. V gave up 3 bases and J gave up 0 bases, with 11 bases separating them. CDR3 in DNA: TGTGCCAGCTCACCGGGTGACGGGTCTAACTATGGCTACACCTTC. This gives the protein CASSPGDGSNYGYTF. The variable domain in full, completed from reference TRBV18 and TRBJ1-2, reads NAGVMQNPRHLVRRRGQEARLRCSPMKGHSHVYWYRQLPEEGLKFMVYLQKENIIDESGMPKERFSAEFPKEGPSILRIQQVVRGDSAAYFCASSPGDGSNYGYTFGSGTRLTVV.

V is TRBV5-5 and J is TRBJ1-2; 7 positions match TRBD1. The germline gives CDR1 SGHKS, CDR2 YYEKEE (reference sequence). Trimming at V came to 4 bases and at J to 0 bases, leaving 6 bases not matched to a gene. The CDR3 has 15 amino acids. CDR3 sequence: CASSVTGVANYGYTF. DNA of the CDR3: TGTGCCAGCAGCGTTACAGGGGTAGCTAACTATGGCTACACCTTC. Combining the CDR3 with reference TRBV5-5 and TRBJ1-2 gives the whole variable domain DAGVTQSPTHLIKTRGQQVTLRCSPISGHKSVSWYQQVLGQGPQFIFQYYEKEERGRGNFPDRFSARQFPNYSSELNVNALLLGDSALYLCASSVTGVANYGYTFGSGTRLTVV.

This chain uses TRBV7-2 with TRBJ1-4; D is undetermined. This CDR3 contains 14 residues. Germline V lookup: CDR1 SGHTA, CDR2 FQGNSA. Trimming pared 5 bases from V and 4 bases from J, leaving 11 bases between. In nucleotides, the CDR3 is TGTGCCAGCAGCCTAACGAGGTTTAATGAAAAACTGTTTTTT. Translation: CASSLTRFNEKLFF.

This chain uses TRBV5-1 with TRBJ1-4; 11 bases align to TRBD1. CDR3 length: 16 residues. Unmatched junction bases numbered 6, after V lost 4 bases and J lost 4 bases. Germline CDR1 reads SGHRS; CDR2 reads YFSETQ. The CDR3 region is CASSLRDRGVNEKLFF. The CDR3, as DNA: TGCGCCAGCAGCCTCCGGGACAGGGGGGTTAATGAAAAACTGTTTTTT.

The rearrangement links TRBV18 to TRBJ1-1; possible D gene TRBD1, 6 bases. V lost 0 bases to trimming and J lost 1 base, with 12 bases between them. CDR3 length: 16 amino acids. Germline CDR1 reads KGHSH; CDR2 reads LQKENI. In DNA, the CDR3 is TGTGCCAGCTCACCACCACCGACAGGTGCGAACACTGAAGCTTTCTTT. Translating gives CASSPPPTGANTEAFF.

This clone was counted once. The V call is TRBV5-1, the J call TRBJ2-3; maybe TRBD1 (7 bases). This CDR3 is 17 amino acids long. The germline V gene has CDR1 SGHRS and CDR2 YFSETQ. The V gene lost 4 bases and the J gene lost 6 bases, with 24 bases spanning the gap. CDR3 region: CASSREGVVTGRDTQYF. CDR3 DNA sequence: TGCGCCAGCAGCCGCGAGGGAGTTGTGACAGGGAGGGATACGCAGTATTTT.